These 32 T cell receptor beta chains were sequenced from one sample in a study of blood T cell repertoires in COVID-19. The repertoire was sequenced with immunoSEQ multiplex PCR; TCRdb's copy has only in-frame clones and lacks some. The sample shows 85,000 to 130,000 clones, roughly 89% of them seen only once. Sequenced material: peripheral blood. The receptors shown here come from a man between 65 and 80 years old with acute or convalescent COVID-19.

The gene calls are TRBV5-4 and TRBJ1-1; tentatively, D is TRBD1 (5 bases). Between the trimmed V and J ends, which lost 1 base and 7 bases, there was a span of 20 bases. Germline assignment: CDR1 SGHNT and CDR2 YYREEE (reference sequence). The CDR3 has 16 residues. In nucleotides, the CDR3 is TGTGCCAGCAGCTTGTCTTTGGGCTGGGGCCAGGGTGAAGCTTTCTTT. Its protein product is CASSLSLGWGQGEAFF.

This chain uses TRBV10-2 with TRBJ1-3; no definite D call. This CDR3 spans 16 amino acids. Trimming took off 2 bases at V and 4 bases at J, with 15 bases between the two ends. Germline V lookup: CDR1 WSHSY, CDR2 SAAADI. CDR3 sequence (DNA): TGCGCCAGCAGTGAGGGTTCGCTGGGCTGGGGAAACACCATATATTTT. Protein sequence: CASSEGSLGWGNTIYF.

The chain combines TRBV2 with TRBJ1-5; TRBD1 might be the D (6 bases). The V gene lost 6 bases and the J gene lost 3 bases, with 15 bases spanning the gap. CDR1 SNHLY and CDR2 FYNNEI come from the germline V gene. This CDR3 spans 15 amino acids. The CDR3, as DNA: TGTGCCAGCAGATCCGCTGGACAGCCCAATCAGCCCCAGCATTTT. The encoded protein is CASRSAGQPNQPQHF.

The V call is TRBV11-2, the J call TRBJ1-4; D is perhaps TRBD1 (6 bases). From germline, CDR1 is SGHAT and CDR2 FQNNGV. The CDR3 is made up of 16 amino acids. The V end was cut by 5 bases, the J end by 0 bases, with 13 bases between. The CDR3 here is CASSPGQIATNEKLFF. The DNA for the CDR3 is TGTGCCAGCAGCCCTGGACAGATTGCAACTAATGAAAAACTGTTTTTT. Using reference TRBV11-2 and TRBJ1-4 for the parts outside the CDR3, the full variable domain is EAGVAQSPRYKIIEKRQSVAFWCNPISGHATLYWYQQILGQGPKLLIQFQNNGVVDDSQLPKDRFSAERLKGVDSTLKIQPAKLEDSAVYLCASSPGQIATNEKLFFGSGTQLSVL.

The chain couples TRBV2 to TRBJ1-1, with D hard to call. This CDR3 has 12 residues. The V gene's germline CDR1 is SNHLY and CDR2 FYNNEI. V shed 2 bases and J shed 10 bases, with 11 bases lying between them. The chain's CDR3 is CASSERAEGAFF. The CDR3 nucleotides are TGTGCCAGCAGTGAACGTGCAGAGGGAGCTTTCTTT.

The V gene is TRBV7-2, the J gene TRBJ1-1; 10 bases fit TRBD1. Germline assignment: CDR1 SGHTA and CDR2 FQGNSA. V shed 5 bases, J shed 6 bases, and the junction held 15 bases outside the gene matches. The CDR3 sequence is 17 residues long. CDR3 sequence: CASSRTGTGVGNAEAFF. CDR3 sequence (DNA): TGTGCCAGCAGCCGTACCGGGACAGGGGTAGGTAACGCTGAAGCTTTCTTT.

The J gene is TRBJ1-2, the V gene TRBV27; TRBD1 agrees at 7 bases. Germline values: CDR1 MNHEY, CDR2 SMNVEV (reference sequence). After removal of 5 bases from V and 8 bases from J, the junction contained 11 bases not matched to a gene. The CDR3 is 14 residues long. CDR3 sequence (DNA): TGTGCCAGCAGTGAGGGGGCACCGGTAAGCGGCTACACCTTC. Translation: CASSEGAPVSGYTF.

This clone has only a few counts. This chain links TRBV7-9 with TRBJ2-7; D unresolved. The germline gives CDR1 SEHNR, CDR2 FQNEAQ (reference sequence). Trimming removed 5 bases from V and 6 bases from J, with 14 bases in between. The CDR3 is 13 residues long. The CDR3 DNA sequence: TGTGCCAGCAGCCCTCGACTCCTCTCCGAGCAGTACTTC. This codes for CASSPRLLSEQYF.

The chain is built from TRBV3-1 (or the pseudogene TRBV3-2) and TRBJ1-1, with TRBD1 identical over 9 bases. CDR1 and CDR2 (germline): LGHDT, YNNKEL (reference sequence). V gave up 4 bases and J gave up 5 bases; unmatched junction bases: 5. This CDR3 has 14 residues. DNA of the CDR3: TGTGCCAGCAGCCTATCGACAGGGGGAACTGAAGCTTTCTTT. Amino acids: CASSLSTGGTEAFF.

The rearrangement uses TRBV27 and TRBJ1-6; D is unclear. Germline V lookup: CDR1 MNHEY, CDR2 SMNVEV (reference sequence). V lost 1 base to trimming and J lost 8 bases, with 15 bases between them. This CDR3 is 16 amino acids long. This CDR3 reads CASSLFPGVAYSPLHF. The CDR3 coding sequence is TGTGCCAGCAGTTTATTCCCCGGGGTCGCTTATTCACCCCTCCACTTT.

The rearrangement joins TRBV11-2 to TRBJ2-3; no clear D gene. The germline CDR1 and CDR2 sequences are SGHAT and FQNNGV. The CDR3 runs 14 residues. V lost 1 base to trimming and J lost 5 bases, with 10 bases between them. The DNA for the CDR3 is TGTGCCAGCAGCTTAGCCGAGATTGTAGATACGCAGTATTTT. It is translated as CASSLAEIVDTQYF.

V and J are TRBV27 and TRBJ1-2, with 7 nucleotides matching TRBD1. The CDR3 loop spans 13 amino acids. Germline CDR1 is MNHEY and CDR2 is SMNVEV (reference sequence). Unmatched junction bases numbered 8, after V lost 5 bases and J lost 8 bases. CDR3 DNA sequence: TGTGCCAGCAGTCCGACAGGGTTAGAAGGCTACACCTTC. Its protein is CASSPTGLEGYTF.

This chain uses TRBV19 with TRBJ2-1, with D possibly matching TRBD1 (5 bases). Trimming cost V 7 bases and J 5 bases, with 15 bases left between them. Germline CDR1 reads LNHDA; CDR2 reads SQIVND (reference sequence). The CDR3 extends over 14 amino acids. CDR3 sequence: CASTRGEPDNEQFF. The CDR3, as DNA: TGTGCCAGTACAAGGGGCGAACCGGACAATGAGCAGTTCTTC.

The chain joins TRBV19 to TRBJ2-1, with 9 positions matching TRBD2. This CDR3 spans 16 amino acids. J was trimmed by 7 bases and V by 5 bases; bases with no gene match: 12. CDR1 LNHDA and CDR2 SQIVND come from the germline V gene (reference sequence). The CDR3: CASSDPRGLARNEQFF. The CDR3, as DNA: TGTGCCAGTAGTGATCCACGAGGACTAGCGAGGAATGAGCAGTTCTTC.

The sample holds a few counts of this clone. The chain carries TRBV5-4 and TRBJ2-2; D gene unclear. V lost 0 bases and J 5 bases, leaving 5 bases between the germline ends. The CDR3 length is 13 residues. CDR1 and CDR2 (germline): SGHNT, YYREEE (reference sequence). CDR3 amino acids: CASSLDQTGELFF. The CDR3 nucleotides are TGTGCCAGCAGCTTGGACCAGACCGGGGAGCTGTTTTTT. The full variable domain, completed using reference TRBV5-4 and TRBJ2-2, is ETGVTQSPTHLIKTRGQQVTLRCSSQSGHNTVSWYQQALGQGPQFIFQYYREEENGRGNFPPRFSGLQFPNYSSELNVNALELDDSALYLCASSLDQTGELFFGEGSRLTVL.

The V gene is TRBV10-3, the J gene TRBJ2-6; TRBD1 is a possible D gene (6 bases). The CDR3 contains 15 residues. Trimming shortened V by 7 bases and J by 0 bases, and 10 bases separated the two germline ends. Per the germline V gene, CDR1 is ENHRY and CDR2 is SYGVKD. The CDR3 here is CAIMGAGSGANVLTF. CDR3 nucleotide sequence: TGTGCCATCATGGGGGCAGGCTCTGGGGCCAACGTCCTGACTTTC.

This clone was seen a few times. Relative to the germline gene, one junction end is altered; a read error may explain this. This sequence joins TRBV5-1 and TRBJ2-7, with unresolved D. This CDR3 spans 12 amino acids. From germline, CDR1 is SGHRS and CDR2 YFSETQ. The DNA for the CDR3 is TGCGCCAGCAGCTTCCTTTCACAGAATTGGAACTTC. Amino acids: CASSFLSQNWNF.

The J gene is TRBJ2-7, the V gene TRBV7-2; D gene uncertain. V lost 3 bases to trimming and J lost 4 bases, with 13 bases between them. Germline lookup yields CDR1 SGHTA and CDR2 FQGNSA. The CDR3 runs 14 residues. The DNA of the CDR3 is TGTGCCAGCAGCTTCAGTCAGCACGGGTACGAGCAGTACTTC. This gives the protein CASSFSQHGYEQYF.

The gene calls are TRBV7-9 and TRBJ1-2, with unresolved D. Trimming pared 3 bases from V and 4 bases from J, leaving 9 bases between. The CDR3 consists of 13 residues. Germline V gives CDR1 SEHNR, CDR2 FQNEAQ (reference sequence). The CDR3 is CASSFGEGYGYTF. CDR3 sequence (DNA): TGTGCCAGCAGCTTCGGAGAGGGCTATGGCTACACCTTC. The full variable domain, completed using reference TRBV7-9 and TRBJ1-2, is DTGVSQNPRHKITKRGQNVTFRCDPISEHNRLYWYRQTLGQGPEFLTYFQNEAQLEKSRLLSDRFSAERPKGSFSTLEIQRTEQGDSAMYLCASSFGEGYGYTFGSGTRLTVV.

The chain couples TRBV11-3 to TRBJ1-1, with D possibly being TRBD1 (6 bases). The CDR3 contains 13 residues. From germline, CDR1 is SGHNT and CDR2 YENEEA. Trimming pared 3 bases from V and 1 base from J, leaving 6 bases between. CDR3 loop: CASSLTGNTEAFF. The CDR3 region has the DNA TGTGCCAGCAGCTTGACAGGGAACACTGAAGCTTTCTTT.

The rearrangement uses TRBV4-1 and TRBJ1-1; D gene ambiguous. V was cut by 0 bases and J by 0 bases, with 8 bases left in between. Per germline, CDR1 MGHRA and CDR2 YSYEKL. This CDR3 has 15 amino acids. CDR3 protein: CASSQDGQLNTEAFF. In nucleotides, the CDR3 is TGCGCCAGCAGCCAAGATGGGCAGTTGAACACTGAAGCTTTCTTT.

The chain employs TRBV5-1 and TRBJ2-7; TRBD1 matches 8 bases. Trimming took 4 bases from V and 6 from J; bases not matched to a gene: 3. Germline CDR1 SGHRS, CDR2 YFSETQ. The CDR3 has 12 residues. The CDR3 DNA reads TGCGCCAGCAGCACGGGGACAGGCGAGCAGTACTTC. Its translation: CASSTGTGEQYF. Full variable domain (outside the CDR3, taken from reference TRBV5-1 and TRBJ2-7): KAGVTQTPRYLIKTRGQQVTLSCSPISGHRSVSWYQQTPGQGLQFLFEYFSETQRNKGNFPGRFSGRQFSNSRSEMNVSTLELGDSALYLCASSTGTGEQYFGPGTRLTVT.

The rearrangement links TRBV3-1 (or the pseudogene TRBV3-2) to TRBJ2-5; 8 bases match TRBD1. Trimming took 5 bases from V and 3 from J; bases not matched to a gene: 8. Germline-derived CDR1 and CDR2 are LGHDT and YNNKEL (reference sequence). The CDR3 length is 15 residues. CDR3 bases: TGTGCCAGCAGCGTTCACGGGACAGGAAAAGAGACCCAGTACTTC. This gives the protein CASSVHGTGKETQYF.

The gene calls are TRBV7-9 and TRBJ2-1; 10 bases agree with TRBD2. CDR1 is SEHNR and CDR2 is FQNEAQ in the germline V gene (reference sequence). There are 15 residues in the CDR3. Trimming cost V 4 bases and J 6 bases; bases outside gene matches: 6. The CDR3 DNA follows: TGTGCCAGCAGCTCTGTAGCGGGGGGAAGCAATGAGCAGTTCTTC. It specifies CASSSVAGGSNEQFF.

Of note for this clone: Germline and junction disagree at one end, which may indicate a read error. The genes are TRBV6-2 or TRBV6-3 and TRBJ2-1; possible D gene TRBD2, 5 bases. The CDR3 spans 13 residues. Germline values: CDR1 MNHEY, CDR2 SVGEGT. The CDR3 protein is CASGYTGNNEQFF. CDR3 DNA: TGTGCCAGCGGTTATACGGGGAACAATGAGCAGTTCTTC.

This clone was seen more than once but under ten times. The chain couples TRBV5-1 to TRBJ2-2, with 7 bases fitting TRBD1. The CDR3 consists of 15 residues. The V gene end was trimmed by 4 bases and the J gene end by 2 bases; junction bases not matched to a gene: 5. CDR1 and CDR2 from the germline V gene are SGHRS and YFSETQ. The CDR3 bases are TGCGCCAGCAGCCCTACAGGGGCTAACACCGGGGAGCTGTTTTTT. Translation gives CASSPTGANTGELFF.

This clone was seen only a few times. The V call is TRBV14, the J call TRBJ2-7, with 8 nucleotides matching TRBD1. V lost 5 bases and J lost 9; bases outside the gene matches: 6. CDR1 and CDR2 from the germline V gene are SGHDN and FVKESK. This CDR3 has 12 residues. The chain's CDR3 is CASSAQGEGQYF. The CDR3 DNA sequence: TGTGCCAGCAGCGCACAGGGGGAAGGGCAGTACTTC.

The chain recombines TRBV11-2 with TRBJ2-3, with 10 bases fitting TRBD2. Germline CDR1 SGHAT, CDR2 FQNNGV. The CDR3 contains 16 residues. Trimming removed 0 bases from V and 1 base from J; junction bases left unmatched: 1. This CDR3 reads CASSLDLAGGTDTQYF. CDR3 nucleotide sequence: TGTGCCAGCAGCTTAGACCTAGCGGGGGGCACAGATACGCAGTATTTT.

The rearrangement uses TRBV7-9 and TRBJ2-7; TRBD1 matches 10 bases. The CDR3 consists of 15 residues. Germline values: CDR1 SEHNR, CDR2 FQNEAQ (reference sequence). The ends lost 6 bases at V and 0 bases at J; junction bases unmatched: 5. Here the CDR3 reads CASRSGQGTSYEQYF. CDR3 nucleotides: TGTGCCAGCAGATCGGGACAGGGGACCTCCTACGAGCAGTACTTC.

V gene TRBV14 combines with J gene TRBJ1-4, with 8 bases lining up with TRBD1. The CDR3 totals 13 residues. From germline, CDR1 is SGHDN and CDR2 FVKESK. The V and J ends lost 1 base and 11 bases, in that order; junction bases with no gene match: 3. The CDR3 sequence is CASSQGTGWKLFF. CDR3 nucleotides: TGTGCCAGCAGCCAAGGGACAGGGTGGAAACTGTTTTTT.

The chain joins TRBV18 to TRBJ2-7; tentative D call: TRBD1 (5 bases). Germline V CDR1 and CDR2: KGHSH, LQKENI. V was trimmed by 4 bases and J by 2 bases, leaving 9 bases between them. This CDR3 is built from 13 residues. CDR3 DNA sequence: TGTGCCAGCTCACTCGGACAAACCTACGAGCAGTACTTC. Protein sequence: CASSLGQTYEQYF.

The rearrangement uses TRBV28 and TRBJ2-7, with unresolved D. CDR1 is MDHEN and CDR2 is SYDVKM in the germline V gene. The CDR3 spans 13 residues. Trimming took 4 bases from V and 6 from J, leaving 13 bases between them. In DNA, the CDR3 is TGTGCCAGCAGTTCCGCGCCTGTTTTCGAGCAGTACTTC. It is translated as CASSSAPVFEQYF.